One and the same sample provided the 26 T cell receptor beta chains below, sequenced in a study of beta chain features in type 1 diabetes. Broader study findings: Shorter TCRB CDR3s, moderately but significantly so, were found in Type 1 diabetes patients in all four CD4+ subsets.

Which antigens these TCRs recognize remains unknown. Expressed TCRB transcripts were sequenced after all isolated RNA was converted to cDNA. Produced via immunoSEQ multiplex PCR; TCRdb's table is partial and in-frame only. Of about 170,000 clones detected, approximately 8% appear once; the ten largest clones hold 0.5%. Sequencing input: central memory CD4+ T cells from blood. These receptors all stem from a man aged 18 to 35 with type 1 diabetes.

The chain is built from TRBV30 and TRBJ2-7; 8 bases match TRBD1. The CDR3 is made up of 15 amino acids. CDR1 GTSNPN and CDR2 SVGIG come from the germline V gene (reference sequence). The J segment lost 6 bases and the V segment lost 2 bases, leaving 12 bases of the junction unmatched. CDR3: CAWSRSGGASSEQYF. Here the CDR3 DNA reads TGTGCCTGGAGTAGGTCAGGGGGCGCCTCTTCCGAGCAGTACTTC.

The chain couples TRBV5-1 to TRBJ2-1; maybe TRBD2 (5 bases). Trimming removed 2 bases from V and 3 bases from J, with 9 bases in between. This CDR3 comprises 14 residues. Germline V gives CDR1 SGHRS, CDR2 YFSETQ. Here the CDR3 reads CASSFGEVYNEQFF. CDR3 coding DNA: TGCGCCAGCAGCTTCGGGGAAGTCTACAATGAGCAGTTCTTC.

The rearrangement links TRBV20-1 to TRBJ2-7; perhaps TRBD1 as D (6 bases). The V end was cut by 6 bases, the J end by 5 bases, with 11 bases between. The CDR3 is 11 residues long. Looked up from germline, CDR1 is DFQATT and CDR2 is SNEGSKA (reference sequence). In DNA, the CDR3 is TGCAGTGCCGAACAGGGTGACGAGCAGTACTTC. This sequence encodes CSAEQGDEQYF.

The V and J genes are TRBV5-1 and TRBJ2-5; the match to TRBD2 covers 8 bases. From germline, CDR1 is SGHRS and CDR2 YFSETQ. Trimming took 2 bases from V and 5 from J; bases not matched to a gene: 8. The CDR3 has 15 residues. CDR3 in amino acids: CASSFGGGGPETQYF. The CDR3 coding sequence is TGCGCCAGCAGCTTCGGGGGGGGAGGGCCGGAGACCCAGTACTTC.

CDR3 bases: TGTGCCAGCAGCGTAGACAGAGACTACGAGCAGTACTTC. Amino acids: CASSVDRDYEQYF. The V gene is TRBV9, the J gene TRBJ2-7; D gene unclear. The CDR3 totals 13 residues. Trimming took off 0 bases at V and 3 bases at J, with 7 bases between the two ends. Germline assignment: CDR1 SGDLS and CDR2 YYNGEE.

The sample holds a few counts of this clone. J is TRBJ2-1 and V is TRBV18; 7 bases align to TRBD2. Per the germline V gene, CDR1 is KGHSH and CDR2 is LQKENI. V was pared by 2 bases and J by 5 bases, with 6 bases of the junction left unmatched. The CDR3 is 15 amino acids. CDR3 residues: CASSPVPSGDNEQFF. The CDR3 region has the DNA TGTGCCAGCTCACCAGTCCCTAGCGGAGACAATGAGCAGTTCTTC. The full variable domain, rest sourced from reference TRBV18 and TRBJ2-1, is NAGVMQNPRHLVRRRGQEARLRCSPMKGHSHVYWYRQLPEEGLKFMVYLQKENIIDESGMPKERFSAEFPKEGPSILRIQQVVRGDSAAYFCASSPVPSGDNEQFFGPGTRLTVL.

The gene calls are TRBV4-1 and TRBJ1-2, with D perhaps TRBD1 (6 bases). This CDR3 is 13 amino acids long. Germline CDR1 MGHRA, CDR2 YSYEKL. The V end was cut by 6 bases, the J end by 8 bases, with 16 bases between. The DNA of the CDR3 is TGCGCCAGCAGTCGCGACAGGTCAGGAGGCTACACCTTC. Protein product: CASSRDRSGGYTF.

V gene TRBV19 combines with J gene TRBJ2-7; 7 nucleotides align to TRBD2. Germline-derived CDR1 and CDR2 are LNHDA and SQIVND (reference sequence). The V and J ends lost 5 bases and 0 bases, in that order; junction bases with no gene match: 7. The CDR3 is 15 amino acids. The CDR3: CASSGSGISSYEQYF. The CDR3 region has the DNA TGTGCCAGTAGTGGGAGCGGGATTAGCTCCTACGAGCAGTACTTC. Full variable domain (outside the CDR3, taken from reference TRBV19 and TRBJ2-7): DGGITQSPKYLFRKEGQNVTLSCEQNLNHDAMYWYRQDPGQGLRLIYYSQIVNDFQKGDIAEGYSVSREKKESFPLTVTSAQKNPTAFYLCASSGSGISSYEQYFGPGTRLTVT.

This clone was observed a handful of times. The chain combines TRBV10-3 with TRBJ2-2; 8 bases agree with TRBD2. CDR3 size: 15 residues. With 4 bases clipped from V and 5 bases from J, the junction kept 6 bases outside the gene matches. Germline V gives CDR1 ENHRY, CDR2 SYGVKD. The CDR3 DNA is TGTGCCATCAGTGGCGGACTAGCCGGGACCGGGGAGCTGTTTTTT. It encodes CAISGGLAGTGELFF.

The chain links TRBV6-1 to TRBJ2-1; TRBD1 matches 7 bases. The CDR3 spans 15 residues. CDR1 is MNHNS and CDR2 is SASEGT in the germline V gene. Trimming cost V 3 bases and J 10 bases; bases outside gene matches: 12. CDR3 residues: CASSDRRTGQGEQFF. The CDR3, as DNA: TGTGCCAGCAGTGATCGCCGGACAGGTCAAGGCGAGCAGTTCTTC.

This sequence joins TRBV18 and TRBJ1-5; tentatively, D is TRBD1 (5 bases). The germline V gene encodes CDR1 KGHSH and CDR2 LQKENI. The CDR3 runs 13 residues. Trimming shortened V by 6 bases and J by 4 bases, and 10 bases separated the two germline ends. The CDR3 coding sequence is TGTGCCAGCTCCGGGACTGAAAATCAGCCCCAGCATTTT. Translated: CASSGTENQPQHF.

This clone was observed a handful of times. The chain joins TRBV28 to TRBJ2-5; 11 nucleotides match TRBD2. V shed 1 base and J 5 bases; nucleotides not matched to a gene: 6. This CDR3 has 16 residues. Germline V gives CDR1 MDHEN, CDR2 SYDVKM. The DNA of the CDR3 is TGTGCCAGCAGTTTATCCGGGACTAGCGGTTCGGAGACCCAGTACTTC. Its translation is CASSLSGTSGSETQYF.

The V and J genes are TRBV27 and TRBJ1-2; the D is unclear. This CDR3 comprises 15 residues. V was clipped by 6 bases and J by 2 bases, with 16 bases between them. Germline CDR1 is MNHEY and CDR2 is SMNVEV (reference sequence). The CDR3 bases are TGTGCCAGCAGCAGAAGTCTAGGTTTGAACTATGGCTACACCTTC. It yields the protein CASSRSLGLNYGYTF.

This clone was recorded at least ten times. The chain uses TRBV19 and TRBJ2-1; D not resolved. In germline, CDR1 is LNHDA, CDR2 SQIVND (reference sequence). Trimming pared 5 bases from V and 3 bases from J, leaving 14 bases between. CDR3 length: 15 amino acids. Here the CDR3 reads CASSVFSESYNEQFF. In nucleotides, the CDR3 is TGTGCCAGTAGTGTCTTCTCTGAGAGCTACAATGAGCAGTTCTTC.

Comment on this clone: At one end the junction does not follow the germline gene, possibly because of a read error. The chain employs TRBV6-1 and TRBJ2-1; 8 bases map to TRBD2. In germline, CDR1 is MNHNS, CDR2 SASEGT. This CDR3 has 14 amino acids. CDR3 in amino acids: CASREAGDRGEQFF. The CDR3 DNA is TGTGCCAGCAGAGAAGCGGGAGATCGGGGTGAGCAGTTCTTC.

This clone turned up a few times. The chain recombines TRBV5-1 with TRBJ1-2, with 7 bases identical to TRBD1. CDR3 length equals 13 residues. The V gene's germline CDR1 is SGHRS and CDR2 YFSETQ. V lost 4 bases and J lost 4; bases outside the gene matches: 4. CDR3 bases: TGCGCCAGCAGCCAGGGGACAGTCTATGGCTACACCTTC. It yields the protein CASSQGTVYGYTF.

This sequence joins TRBV7-9 and TRBJ1-3; TRBD1 agrees at 7 bases. The CDR3 covers 17 residues. CDR1 is SEHNR and CDR2 is FQNEAQ in the germline V gene (reference sequence). V shed 9 bases, J shed 0 bases, and the junction held 14 bases outside the gene matches. The CDR3 DNA is TGTGCCAGTAGGGGGACAGACGCTACCCACTCTGGAAACACCATATATTTT. The encoded protein is CASRGTDATHSGNTIYF.

This clone has only a few counts. This CDR3 is CASRLGRGNGQYF. The CDR3 DNA sequence: TGTGCAAGTCGCTTAGGTCGCGGGAATGGGCAGTACTTC. The V and J genes are TRBV12-2 and TRBJ2-7; no check of the table's D call, TRBD2, against the DNA was made. TRBV12-2 is a pseudogene locus. This CDR3 has 13 residues.

The chain couples TRBV5-1 to TRBJ2-1; 11 positions match TRBD1. Trimming at V came to 4 bases and at J to 4 bases, leaving 4 bases not matched to a gene. Germline values: CDR1 SGHRS, CDR2 YFSETQ. The CDR3 covers 15 residues. The CDR3 sequence is CASSTGQGAYNEQFF. CDR3 nucleotide sequence: TGCGCCAGCAGCACTGGACAGGGGGCGTACAATGAGCAGTTCTTC.

The sample holds many counts of this clone. The chain uses TRBV5-6 and TRBJ2-5; possible D gene TRBD1, 6 bases. V gave up 4 bases and J gave up 0 bases, with 10 bases separating them. Germline CDR1 reads SGHDT; CDR2 reads YYEEEE. The CDR3 contains 14 residues. CDR3 nucleotides: TGTGCCAGCAGCGGAACAGGGAACCAAGAGACCCAGTACTTC. Amino acid sequence: CASSGTGNQETQYF.

This clone showed up many times. The V call is TRBV2, the J call TRBJ2-1, with 14 bases aligning to TRBD2. This CDR3 has 15 residues. V was pared by 6 bases and J by 6 bases, with 4 bases of the junction left unmatched. CDR1 is SNHLY, CDR2 FYNNEI, per germline. The CDR3 loop reads CASRGLAGERNEQFF. In DNA form, the CDR3 reads TGTGCCAGCAGGGGACTAGCGGGAGAACGCAATGAGCAGTTCTTC.

In this sample, this clone turned up a few times. The chain joins TRBV27 to TRBJ1-2; possible D gene TRBD1, 6 bases. V was pared by 5 bases and J by 4 bases, with 17 bases between. The CDR3 consists of 15 residues. Germline CDR1 MNHEY, CDR2 SMNVEV (reference sequence). In nucleotides, the CDR3 is TGTGCCAGCAGTCCCTCGGGACCCAGGGGCTATGGCTACACCTTC. It yields the protein CASSPSGPRGYGYTF.

Written as DNA, the CDR3 is TGCGCCAGCAGCCCCAGACAAGCCGGGATCTCTGGGGCCAACGTCCTGACTTTC. Amino acids: CASSPRQAGISGANVLTF. The rearrangement links TRBV5-1 to TRBJ2-6, with D maybe TRBD2 (5 bases). There are 18 residues in the CDR3. The germline V gene encodes CDR1 SGHRS and CDR2 YFSETQ. The V gene lost 4 bases and the J gene lost 0 bases, with 17 bases spanning the gap.

There are a few counts of this clone. This rearrangement joins TRBV6-6 to TRBJ1-2, with a possible D match to TRBD1 (6 bases). V shed 7 bases and J shed 5 bases, with 8 bases lying between them. CDR1 MNHNY and CDR2 SVGAGI come from the germline V gene (reference sequence). This CDR3 contains 11 residues. The CDR3 coding sequence is TGTGCCAGCACCAGGGGTTATGGCTACACCTTC. Translated: CASTRGYGYTF.

This clone showed up just a few times. The V call is TRBV18, the J call TRBJ2-5, with 8 bases lining up with TRBD1. CDR3 size: 14 residues. Per germline, CDR1 KGHSH and CDR2 LQKENI. The ends lost 8 bases at V and 1 base at J; junction bases unmatched: 6. The DNA of the CDR3 is TGTGCCAGCACCCAGGGGGCTGGCCAAGAGACCCAGTACTTC. This gives the protein CASTQGAGQETQYF.

This clone showed up just a few times. The chain uses TRBV6-5 and TRBJ2-5; possibly TRBD2 for D (6 bases). This CDR3 is built from 12 residues. CDR1 is MNHEY, CDR2 SVGAGI, per germline. V gave up 7 bases and J gave up 5 bases, with 11 bases separating them. This CDR3 reads CASKGTLETQYF. The CDR3, as DNA: TGTGCCAGCAAAGGGACTCTGGAGACCCAGTACTTC.